Presented here are 4 T cell receptor beta chains from one specimen sequenced in a study of cytomegalovirus exposure and HLA in healthy donors. The primer mix had 60 Vbeta and 13 Jbeta primers. Profiling relied on immunoSEQ multiplex PCR, and the TCRdb table lists in-frame clones only, not all of them. This table holds some 110,000 clones, under 80% found once. The sample consisted of PBMCs. These receptors originate from a woman aged 55-70 years in good health and CMV-seropositive.

This clone was found once. V usage is TRBV2 and J usage is TRBJ1-2, with D uncertain. The CDR3 extends over 12 amino acids. V lost 2 bases, J lost 7 bases, and 8 bases lay in between. CDR1 and CDR2 from the germline V gene are SNHLY and FYNNEI. CDR3 amino acids: CASSEYEPGYTF. The CDR3 DNA reads TGTGCCAGCAGTGAATATGAGCCTGGCTACACCTTC.

This clone was counted ten times or more. The genes are TRBV7-8 and TRBJ2-7; TRBD2 might be the D (6 bases). The CDR3 has 16 residues. Germline lookup yields CDR1 SGHVS and CDR2 FQNEAQ. The V and J ends lost 4 bases and 2 bases respectively, with 18 bases between them. The CDR3 protein is CASSSTGLGNAYEQYF. DNA of the CDR3: TGTGCCAGCAGCTCCACGGGACTCGGGAACGCCTACGAGCAGTACTTC.

The V gene is TRBV11-2, the J gene TRBJ2-1; the match to TRBD2 covers 9 bases. V shed 6 bases, J shed 9 bases, and the junction held 15 bases outside the gene matches. Germline-derived CDR1 and CDR2 are SGHAT and FQNNGV. The CDR3 is 16 residues long. CDR3 region: CASRYTSGPIGGEQFF. DNA for the CDR3: TGTGCCAGCAGATACACTAGCGGGCCAATTGGGGGTGAGCAGTTCTTC.

The CDR3 is CAANRNQGTNEKLFF. The CDR3, as DNA: TGTGCCGCTAACCGAAATCAGGGCACTAATGAAAAACTGTTTTTT. The gene calls are TRBV19 and TRBJ1-4; a weak D match, TRBD1 (5 bases). The CDR3 extends over 15 amino acids. Per germline, CDR1 LNHDA and CDR2 SQIVND (reference sequence). Trimming shortened V by 11 bases and J by 2 bases, and 18 bases separated the two germline ends.